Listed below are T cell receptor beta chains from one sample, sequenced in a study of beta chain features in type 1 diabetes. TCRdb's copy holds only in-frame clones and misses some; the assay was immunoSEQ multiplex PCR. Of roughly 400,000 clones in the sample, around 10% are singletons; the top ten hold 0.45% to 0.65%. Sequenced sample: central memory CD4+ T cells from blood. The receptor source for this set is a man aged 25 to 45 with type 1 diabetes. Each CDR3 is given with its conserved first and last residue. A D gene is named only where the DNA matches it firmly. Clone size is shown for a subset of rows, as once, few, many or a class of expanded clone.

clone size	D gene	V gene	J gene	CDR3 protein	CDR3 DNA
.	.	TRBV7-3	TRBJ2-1	CASSLSTNRIHEQFF	TGTGCCAGCAGCTTAAGTACGAACCGGATCCATGAGCAGTTCTTC
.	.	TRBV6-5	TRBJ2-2	CASTQGGTGELFF	TGTGCCAGCACGCAGGGCGGAACCGGGGAGCTGTTTTTT
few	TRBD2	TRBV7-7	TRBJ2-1	CASSPSSGGHNEQFF	TGTGCTAGCAGCCCATCTAGCGGGGGTCACAATGAGCAGTTCTTC
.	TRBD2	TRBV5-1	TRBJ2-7	CASSLGLAVVEQYF	TGCGCCAGCAGCTTGGGGCTAGCGGTGGTCGAGCAGTACTTC
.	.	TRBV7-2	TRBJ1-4	CASSRNRQEFNEKLFF	TGTGCCAGCAGCCGCAATAGACAGGAATTTAATGAAAAACTGTTTTTT
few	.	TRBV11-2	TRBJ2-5	CASSLGSMGSQYF	TGTGCCAGCAGCCTAGGGTCCATGGGGAGTCAGTACTTC
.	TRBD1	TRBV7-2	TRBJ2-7	CASSWGGGQGMYEQYF	TGTGCCAGCAGCTGGGGAGGGGGACAGGGAATGTACGAGCAGTACTTC
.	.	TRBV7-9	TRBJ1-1	CASSLTGPGDTEAFF	TGTGCCAGCAGCTTGACCGGCCCGGGGGACACTGAAGCTTTCTTT
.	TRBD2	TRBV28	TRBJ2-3	CASRIAGSTDTQYF	TGTGCCAGCAGAATAGCGGGAAGCACAGATACGCAGTATTTT
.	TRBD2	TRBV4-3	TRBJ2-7	CASSPLAGGSYEQYF	TGCGCCAGCAGCCCGCTAGCGGGAGGCTCCTACGAGCAGTACTTC
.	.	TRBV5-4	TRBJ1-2	CASSPPTQSGSYTF	TGTGCCAGCAGCCCTCCTACTCAGTCCGGAAGCTACACCTTC
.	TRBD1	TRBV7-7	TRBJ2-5	CASSVGTGETQYF	TGTGCTAGCAGCGTAGGGACAGGGGAGACCCAGTACTTC
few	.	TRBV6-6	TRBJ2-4	CAISVGRAWDVYF	TGTGCCATCAGTGTGGGTAGGGCATGGGATGTCTACTTC
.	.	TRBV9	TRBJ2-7	CASSVRDATRQYF	TGTGCCAGCAGCGTCCGGGACGCCACTCGACAGTACTTC
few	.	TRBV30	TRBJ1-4	CASLRAPLSEKLFF	TGTGCCTCCCTCCGTGCGCCGTTAAGTGAAAAACTGTTTTTT
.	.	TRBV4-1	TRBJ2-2	CASSQVASRDTGELFF	TGTGCCAGCAGCCAAGTTGCTAGCCGAGACACCGGGGAGCTGTTTTTT
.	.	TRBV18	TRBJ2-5	CASSPQGRSQETQYF	TGTGCCAGCTCACCCCAAGGACGTAGTCAAGAGACCCAGTACTTC
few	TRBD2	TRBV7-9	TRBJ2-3	CASSPSIERELVDTQYF	TGTGCCAGCAGCCCCTCCATCGAGCGGGAGTTGGTAGATACGCAGTATTTT
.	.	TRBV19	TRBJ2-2	CASSGGRELFARELFF	TGTGCCAGTAGTGGGGGACGGGAATTATTCGCGCGGGAGCTGTTTTTT
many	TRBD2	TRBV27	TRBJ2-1	CASSPRRSGRTYNEQFF	TGTGCCAGCAGTCCGAGGCGCAGCGGGAGAACCTACAATGAGCAGTTCTTC
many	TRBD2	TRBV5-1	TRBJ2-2	CASSLDVAGNTGELFF	TGCGCCAGCAGCTTGGATGTAGCGGGGAACACCGGGGAGCTGTTTTTT
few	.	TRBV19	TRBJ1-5	CASSIQRNQPQHF	TGTGCCAGTAGTATCCAGCGAAATCAGCCCCAGCATTTT
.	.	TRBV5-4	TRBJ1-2	CASSQLGEGMNYGYTF	TGCGCCAGCAGCCAACTAGGGGAGGGTATGAACTATGGCTACACCTTC
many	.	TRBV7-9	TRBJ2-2	CASSLMAGNTGELFF	TGTGCCAGCAGCTTAATGGCGGGGAACACCGGGGAGCTGTTTTTT
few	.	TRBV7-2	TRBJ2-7	CASSSMGWVSSYEQYF	TGTGCCAGCAGCTCGATGGGGTGGGTGAGCTCCTACGAGCAGTACTTC
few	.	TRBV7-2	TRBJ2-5	CASSEGDLLEETQYF	TGTGCCAGCAGCGAAGGGGACCTACTCGAGGAGACCCAGTACTTC
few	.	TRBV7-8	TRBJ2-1	CASSLPPAFYNEQFF	TGTGCCAGCAGCCTACCCCCGGCTTTTTACAATGAGCAGTTCTTC
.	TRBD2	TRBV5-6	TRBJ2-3	CASSLGLAGRADTQYF	TGTGCCAGCAGCCTGGGACTAGCGGGACGCGCAGATACGCAGTATTTT
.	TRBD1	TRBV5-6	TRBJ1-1	CASSWDRDTEAFF	TGTGCCAGCAGCTGGGACAGAGACACTGAAGCTTTCTTT
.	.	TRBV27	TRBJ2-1	CASSRQYTKLYNEQFF	TGTGCCAGCAGTCGACAGTACACAAAGCTCTACAATGAGCAGTTCTTC
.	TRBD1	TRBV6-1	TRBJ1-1	CASSVQGEAFF	TGTGCCAGCAGTGTACAGGGGGAAGCTTTCTTT
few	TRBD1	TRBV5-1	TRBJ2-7	CASSDRAAHEQYF	TGCGCCAGCAGCGACAGGGCCGCCCACGAGCAGTACTTC
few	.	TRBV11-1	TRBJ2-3	CASSLAAITDTQYF	TGTGCCAGCAGCTTAGCGGCAATCACAGATACGCAGTATTTT
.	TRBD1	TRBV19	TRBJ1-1	CASSTRQGAAFF	TGTGCCAGTAGTACGCGACAGGGGGCAGCTTTCTTT
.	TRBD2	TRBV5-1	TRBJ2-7	CASTLGAASGIYEQYF	TGCGCCAGCACCCTCGGGGCGGCTAGCGGGATCTACGAGCAGTACTTC
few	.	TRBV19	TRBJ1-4	CASHQAWANEKLFF	TGTGCCAGCCATCAAGCTTGGGCTAATGAAAAACTGTTTTTT
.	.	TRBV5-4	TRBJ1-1	CASSLHQGRAFF	TGTGCCAGCAGCTTGCATCAGGGGAGAGCTTTCTTT
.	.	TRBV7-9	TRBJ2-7	CASSLAPGGRDEQYF	TGTGCCAGCAGCTTAGCCCCCGGTGGCAGGGACGAGCAGTACTTC
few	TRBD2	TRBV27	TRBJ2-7	CASSLNRGAYEQYF	TGTGCCAGCAGTTTGAATCGGGGGGCCTACGAGCAGTACTTC
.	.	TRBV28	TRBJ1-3	CASSLLYGSGNTIYF	TGTGCCAGCAGTCTACTTTACGGCTCTGGAAACACCATATATTTT
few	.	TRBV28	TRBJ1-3	CASSTTGSTRSSGNTIYF	TGTGCCAGCAGTACAACAGGGTCGACCAGGAGCTCTGGAAACACCATATATTTT
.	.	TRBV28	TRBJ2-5	CASKGLAETQYF	TGTGCCAGCAAAGGGCTAGCAGAGACCCAGTACTTC